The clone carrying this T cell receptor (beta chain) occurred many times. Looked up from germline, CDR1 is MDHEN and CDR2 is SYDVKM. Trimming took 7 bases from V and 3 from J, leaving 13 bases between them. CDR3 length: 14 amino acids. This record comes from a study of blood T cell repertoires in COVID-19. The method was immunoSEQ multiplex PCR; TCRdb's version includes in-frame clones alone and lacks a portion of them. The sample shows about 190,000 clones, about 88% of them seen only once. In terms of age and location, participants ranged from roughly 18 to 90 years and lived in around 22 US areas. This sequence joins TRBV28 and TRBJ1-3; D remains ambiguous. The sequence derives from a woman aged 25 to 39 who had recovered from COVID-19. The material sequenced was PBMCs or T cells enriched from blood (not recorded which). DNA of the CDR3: TGTGCCAGCATTGCCCAAGAGCATGGAAACACCATATATTTT. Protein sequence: CASIAQEHGNTIYF.